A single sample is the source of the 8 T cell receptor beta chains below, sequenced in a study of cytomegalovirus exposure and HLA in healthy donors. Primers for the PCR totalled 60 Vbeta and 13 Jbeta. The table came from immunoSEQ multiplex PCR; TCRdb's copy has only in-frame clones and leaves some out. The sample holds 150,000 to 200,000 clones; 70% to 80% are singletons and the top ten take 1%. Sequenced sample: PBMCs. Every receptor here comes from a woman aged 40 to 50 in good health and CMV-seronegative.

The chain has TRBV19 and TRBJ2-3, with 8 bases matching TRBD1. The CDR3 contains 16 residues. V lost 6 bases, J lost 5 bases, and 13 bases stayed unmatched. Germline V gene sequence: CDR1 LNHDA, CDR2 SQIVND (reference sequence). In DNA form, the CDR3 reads TGTGCCAGTAGCCCCGTCGGACAGGGTTGGGGAGATACGCAGTATTTT. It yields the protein CASSPVGQGWGDTQYF. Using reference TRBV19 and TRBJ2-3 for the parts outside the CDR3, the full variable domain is DGGITQSPKYLFRKEGQNVTLSCEQNLNHDAMYWYRQDPGQGLRLIYYSQIVNDFQKGDIAEGYSVSREKKESFPLTVTSAQKNPTAFYLCASSPVGQGWGDTQYFGPGTRLTVL.

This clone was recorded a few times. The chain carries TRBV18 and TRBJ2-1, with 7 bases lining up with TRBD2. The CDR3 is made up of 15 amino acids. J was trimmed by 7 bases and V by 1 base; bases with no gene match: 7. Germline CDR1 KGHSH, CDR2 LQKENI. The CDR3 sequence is CASSPQGGFGNEQFF. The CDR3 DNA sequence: TGTGCCAGCTCACCACAGGGAGGGTTCGGGAATGAGCAGTTCTTC.

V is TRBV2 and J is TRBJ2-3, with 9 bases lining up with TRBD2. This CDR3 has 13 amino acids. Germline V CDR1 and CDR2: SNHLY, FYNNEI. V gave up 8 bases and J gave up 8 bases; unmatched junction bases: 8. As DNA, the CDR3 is TGTGCCAGCGAAGGTAGCGGGGGAGGTACGCAGTATTTT. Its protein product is CASEGSGGGTQYF.

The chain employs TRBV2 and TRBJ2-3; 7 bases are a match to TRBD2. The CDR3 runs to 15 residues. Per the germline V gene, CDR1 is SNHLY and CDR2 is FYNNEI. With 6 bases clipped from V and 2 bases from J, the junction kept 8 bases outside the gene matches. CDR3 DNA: TGTGCCAGCAGGCTACTAGCGTCTTCCACAGATACGCAGTATTTT. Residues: CASRLLASSTDTQYF.

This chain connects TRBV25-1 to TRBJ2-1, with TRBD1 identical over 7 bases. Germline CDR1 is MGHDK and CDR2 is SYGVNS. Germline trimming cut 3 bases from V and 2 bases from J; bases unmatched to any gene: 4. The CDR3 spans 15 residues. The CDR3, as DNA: TGTGCCAGCAGTGATCAAGGGACAGCCTACAATGAGCAGTTCTTC. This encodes CASSDQGTAYNEQFF.

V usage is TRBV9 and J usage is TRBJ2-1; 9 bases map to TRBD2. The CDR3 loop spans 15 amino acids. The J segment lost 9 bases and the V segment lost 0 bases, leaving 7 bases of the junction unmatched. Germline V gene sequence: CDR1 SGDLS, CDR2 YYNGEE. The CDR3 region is CASSVDGGRAREQFF. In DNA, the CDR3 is TGTGCCAGCAGCGTAGATGGCGGGAGGGCCCGTGAGCAGTTCTTC.

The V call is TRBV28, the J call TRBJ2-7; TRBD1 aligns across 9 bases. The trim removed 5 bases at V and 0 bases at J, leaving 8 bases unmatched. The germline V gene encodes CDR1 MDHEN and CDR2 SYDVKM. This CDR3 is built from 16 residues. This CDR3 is CASSDLWTGVSYEQYF. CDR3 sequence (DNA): TGTGCCAGCAGTGACCTTTGGACAGGGGTCTCCTACGAGCAGTACTTC.

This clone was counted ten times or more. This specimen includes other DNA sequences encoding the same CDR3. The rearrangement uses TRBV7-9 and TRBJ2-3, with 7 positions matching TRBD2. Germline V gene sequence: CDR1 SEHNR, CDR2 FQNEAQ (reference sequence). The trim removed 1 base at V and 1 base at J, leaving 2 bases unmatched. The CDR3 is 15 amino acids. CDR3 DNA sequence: TGTGCCAGCAGCTTAGGCACTAGCGGCACAGATACGCAGTATTTT. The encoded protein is CASSLGTSGTDTQYF. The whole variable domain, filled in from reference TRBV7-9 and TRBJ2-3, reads DTGVSQNPRHKITKRGQNVTFRCDPISEHNRLYWYRQTLGQGPEFLTYFQNEAQLEKSRLLSDRFSAERPKGSFSTLEIQRTEQGDSAMYLCASSLGTSGTDTQYFGPGTRLTVL.